This TCR beta chain was sequenced in a study of OX40 agonist ivuxolimab in advanced cancers. For the study at large: In this trial design, patients received ivuxolimab intravenously at 0.01 to 10 mg/kg every 2 weeks. Partial responses were recorded for three patients, including one with hepatocellular carcinoma and two with cutaneous melanoma.

Profiled with immunoSEQ multiplex PCR; TCRdb holds only in-frame clones, not every one. The sample includes tens of thousands of clones, 70% to 90% of them seen just once. V trimming: 1 base; J trimming: 5 bases; junction bases outside the gene matches: 7. The germline gives CDR1 MDHEN, CDR2 SYDVKM. The CDR3 has 15 residues. This TCR came from an adult with an advanced solid tumor such as melanoma, head and neck, liver or kidney cancer. Material: CD4+ or CD8+ T cells sorted from blood, obtained in a trial of the OX40 agonist ivuxolimab. V usage is TRBV28 and J usage is TRBJ1-2; 7 bases match TRBD1. CDR3 residues: CASSLSPGQPYGYTF. For the CDR3, the DNA is TGTGCCAGCAGTTTATCGCCGGGACAGCCTTATGGCTACACCTTC.